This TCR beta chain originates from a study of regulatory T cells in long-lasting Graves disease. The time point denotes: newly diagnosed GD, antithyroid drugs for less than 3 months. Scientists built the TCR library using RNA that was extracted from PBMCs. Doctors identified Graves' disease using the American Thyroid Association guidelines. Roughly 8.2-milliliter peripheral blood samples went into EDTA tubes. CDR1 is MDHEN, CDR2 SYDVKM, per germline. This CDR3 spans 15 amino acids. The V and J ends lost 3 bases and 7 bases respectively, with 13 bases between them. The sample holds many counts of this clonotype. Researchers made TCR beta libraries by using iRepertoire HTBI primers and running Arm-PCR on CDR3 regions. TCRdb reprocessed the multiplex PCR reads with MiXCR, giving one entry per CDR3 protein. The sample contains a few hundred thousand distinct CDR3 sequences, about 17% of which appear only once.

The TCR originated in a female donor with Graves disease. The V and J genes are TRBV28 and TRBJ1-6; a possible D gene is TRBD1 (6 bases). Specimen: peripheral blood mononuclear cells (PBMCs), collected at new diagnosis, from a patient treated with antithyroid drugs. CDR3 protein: CASSFGDRPNSPLHF. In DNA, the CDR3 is TGTGCCAGCAGTTTTGGTGACAGGCCAAATTCACCCCTCCACTTT.